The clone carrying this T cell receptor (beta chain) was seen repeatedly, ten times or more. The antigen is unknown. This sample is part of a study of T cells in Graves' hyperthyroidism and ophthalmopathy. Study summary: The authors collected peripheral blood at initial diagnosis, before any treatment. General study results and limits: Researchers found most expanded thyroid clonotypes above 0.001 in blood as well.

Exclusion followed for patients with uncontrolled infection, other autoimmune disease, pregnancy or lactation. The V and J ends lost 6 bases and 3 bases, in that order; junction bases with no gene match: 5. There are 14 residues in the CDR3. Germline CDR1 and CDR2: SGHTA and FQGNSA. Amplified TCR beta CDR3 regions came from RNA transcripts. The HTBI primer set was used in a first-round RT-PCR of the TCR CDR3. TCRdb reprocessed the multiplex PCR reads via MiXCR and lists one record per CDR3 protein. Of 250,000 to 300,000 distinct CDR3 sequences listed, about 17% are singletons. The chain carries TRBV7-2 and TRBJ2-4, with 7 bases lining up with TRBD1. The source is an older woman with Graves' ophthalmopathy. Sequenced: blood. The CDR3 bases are TGTGCCAGCAGTCGACAGGGCGGCAAAAACATTCAGTACTTC. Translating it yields CASSRQGGKNIQYF. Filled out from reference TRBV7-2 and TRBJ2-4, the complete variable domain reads GAGVSQSPSNKVTEKGKDVELRCDPISGHTALYWYRQSLGQGLEFLIYFQGNSAPDKSGLPSDRFSAERTGGSVSTLTIQRTQQEDSAVYLCASSRQGGKNIQYFGAGTRLSVL.